These 29 T cell receptor beta chains came from one sample sequenced in a study of cytomegalovirus exposure and HLA in healthy donors. The PCR was carried out with 60 Vbeta primers and 13 Jbeta primers. Generated by immunoSEQ multiplex PCR, the TCRdb table keeps only in-frame clones and is missing some. The sample shows about 110,000 clones, more than 60% of them seen only once. Sequencing was done on a sample of PBMCs. Source of these receptors: a man in his 60s in good health and CMV-seronegative.

The J gene is TRBJ1-5, the V gene TRBV4-3; the D gene is possibly TRBD1 (6 bases). V lost 0 bases, J lost 9 bases, and 12 bases lay in between. Per the germline V gene, CDR1 is LGHNA and CDR2 is YSLEER. This CDR3 contains 14 residues. The CDR3 nucleotides read TGCGCCAGCAGCCAAGATGTGGGGGGGGCGCCCCAGCATTTT. It yields the protein CASSQDVGGAPQHF.

This clone was counted only a few times. V gene TRBV19 combines with J gene TRBJ2-5, with 14 bases fitting TRBD2. This CDR3 comprises 14 residues. V lost 10 bases, J lost 3 bases, and 4 bases stayed unmatched. Germline CDR1 and CDR2: LNHDA and SQIVND (reference sequence). CDR3 nucleotides: TGTGCCACCAGGACTAGCGGGGGGAAAGAGACCCAGTACTTC. Translating gives CATRTSGGKETQYF.

The chain employs TRBV5-1 and TRBJ1-5; TRBD1 aligns across 7 bases. The V gene end was trimmed by 4 bases and the J gene end by 0 bases; junction bases not matched to a gene: 4. The CDR3 totals 15 residues. Per the germline V gene, CDR1 is SGHRS and CDR2 is YFSETQ. The chain's CDR3 is CASSLEGASNQPQHF. The CDR3 nucleotides are TGCGCCAGCAGCCTCGAGGGGGCTAGCAATCAGCCCCAGCATTTT.

This sequence joins TRBV5-1 and TRBJ2-3; a weak D match, TRBD2 (7 bases). CDR3 length equals 19 residues. The V and J ends lost 0 bases and 0 bases respectively, with 20 bases between them. Germline V gene lookup returns CDR1 SGHRS and CDR2 YFSETQ. The DNA for the CDR3 is TGCGCCAGCAGCTTGGAACCGGGACGGCGGGGGCCTAGCACAGATACGCAGTATTTT. It encodes CASSLEPGRRGPSTDTQYF.

In the case of this clone: This specimen includes other DNA sequences encoding the same CDR3. The rearrangement links TRBV5-1 to TRBJ2-5; D remains ambiguous. The CDR3 contains 13 residues. V was trimmed by 1 base and J by 2 bases, leaving 6 bases between them. Looked up from germline, CDR1 is SGHRS and CDR2 is YFSETQ. CDR3 sequence: CASSLTVQETQYF. The DNA for the CDR3 is TGCGCCAGCAGCTTGACAGTTCAAGAGACCCAGTACTTC.

CDR3 DNA: TGCGCCAGCAGCGCGGTAAATGCGGGACTCGGCTACGAGCAGTACTTC. This encodes CASSAVNAGLGYEQYF. This chain uses TRBV5-1 with TRBJ2-5, with D possibly matching TRBD2 (6 bases). The DNA end lines up better with TRBJ2-7; the J call may be wrong. The CDR3 extends over 16 amino acids. Germline CDR1 and CDR2: SGHRS and YFSETQ.

The rearrangement joins TRBV7-8 to TRBJ1-3; perhaps TRBD1 as D (5 bases). CDR3 length: 14 amino acids. V was trimmed by 4 bases and J by 2 bases, leaving 9 bases between them. Germline assignment: CDR1 SGHVS and CDR2 FQNEAQ. Here the CDR3 reads CASSSRTTGNTIYF. CDR3 DNA sequence: TGTGCCAGCAGCTCTCGGACAACTGGAAACACCATATATTTT.

The gene calls are TRBV14 and TRBJ2-2; D perhaps matches TRBD2 (6 bases). Germline V gives CDR1 SGHDN, CDR2 FVKESK. CDR3 length: 15 amino acids. The V end lost 5 bases, the J end lost 0 bases, and 10 bases lay between the germline ends. CDR3 coding DNA: TGTGCCAGCAGCATCGGGGGTCCGAACACCGGGGAGCTGTTTTTT. As protein: CASSIGGPNTGELFF.

The rearrangement uses TRBV7-2 and TRBJ2-7, with D possibly TRBD2 on 6 matching bases. The CDR3 contains 16 residues. The V gene's germline CDR1 is SGHTA and CDR2 FQGNSA. V dropped 0 bases and J dropped 3 bases, with 15 bases sitting between them. CDR3: CASSLAGGWENYEQYF. Here the CDR3 DNA reads TGTGCCAGCAGCTTAGCCGGGGGATGGGAGAACTACGAGCAGTACTTC.

CDR3 bases: TGTGCCAGCAGTCCCCAAGGGGCTGGGGCCAACGTCCTGACTTTC. Protein: CASSPQGAGANVLTF. The V call is TRBV2, the J call TRBJ2-6; D is perhaps TRBD1 (5 bases). The CDR3 covers 15 residues. Germline lookup yields CDR1 SNHLY and CDR2 FYNNEI. Trimming stripped 5 bases from V and 2 bases from J, with 10 bases between. The whole variable domain, remainder taken from reference TRBV2 and TRBJ2-6, is EPEVTQTPSHQVTQMGQEVILRCVPISNHLYFYWYRQILGQKVEFLVSFYNNEISEKSEIFDDQFSVERPDGSNFTLKIRSTKLEDSAMYFCASSPQGAGANVLTFGAGSRLTVL.

The genes are TRBV5-6 and TRBJ2-1, with D tentatively TRBD2 (6 bases). Deletions cut 5 bases from V and 7 bases from J, with 19 bases between. Germline V lookup: CDR1 SGHDT, CDR2 YYEEEE. This CDR3 spans 15 amino acids. The CDR3 DNA reads TGTGCCAGCAGTCTGGGGCCCCAGGCGGGGAATGAGCAGTTCTTC. Its protein product is CASSLGPQAGNEQFF. The whole variable domain, remainder taken from reference TRBV5-6 and TRBJ2-1, is DAGVTQSPTHLIKTRGQQVTLRCSPKSGHDTVSWYQQALGQGPQFIFQYYEEEERQRGNFPDRFSGHQFPNYSSELNVNALLLGDSALYLCASSLGPQAGNEQFFGPGTRLTVL.

A remark on this clone: The same CDR3 arises from other DNA sequences in this sample as well. The V gene is TRBV18, the J gene TRBJ2-3; D is possibly TRBD2 (5 bases). With 3 bases removed from V and 4 bases from J, the gap between germline ends came to 8 bases. Germline values: CDR1 KGHSH, CDR2 LQKENI. The CDR3 runs to 13 residues. CDR3 region: CASSPWGADTQYF. The CDR3 bases are TGTGCCAGCTCACCGTGGGGAGCAGATACGCAGTATTTT.

The chain has TRBV2 and TRBJ1-2; weak D call: TRBD1 (5 bases). CDR1 and CDR2 (germline): SNHLY, FYNNEI. This CDR3 has 16 amino acids. With 0 bases removed from V and 4 bases from J, the gap between germline ends came to 15 bases. The CDR3 DNA follows: TGTGCCAGCAGTGAAGCGCTTCCCAGGGATGGCTATGGCTACACCTTC. Amino acids: CASSEALPRDGYGYTF.

The rearrangement links TRBV7-2 to TRBJ1-6, with TRBD1 identical over 11 bases. CDR3 length equals 17 residues. Per germline, CDR1 SGHTA and CDR2 FQGNSA. V was clipped by 5 bases and J by 8 bases; unmatched bases: 11. The CDR3 reads CASSTGTGGTTYSPLHF. CDR3 sequence (DNA): TGTGCCAGCAGCACCGGGACAGGGGGAACCACCTATTCACCCCTCCACTTT.

The chain has TRBV28 and TRBJ2-7, with a possible D match to TRBD1 (5 bases). Trimming removed 10 bases at V and 0 bases at J, with 10 bases between. Germline V gene sequence: CDR1 MDHEN, CDR2 SYDVKM. The CDR3 is 12 residues long. The CDR3 is CATQDTSYEQYV. The CDR3, as DNA: TGTGCCACTCAGGACACCTCCTACGAGCAGTACGTC.

V is TRBV7-8 and J is TRBJ2-7, with D uncertain. V was trimmed by 1 base and J by 2 bases, leaving 9 bases between them. There are 14 residues in the CDR3. The V gene's germline CDR1 is SGHVS and CDR2 FQNEAQ. The CDR3 nucleotides are TGTGCCAGCAGCTTAGGCCTAAATCCCTACGAGCAGTACTTC. This gives the protein CASSLGLNPYEQYF.

The chain links TRBV12-5 to TRBJ1-3, with unresolved D. Germline-derived CDR1 and CDR2 are LGHNT and FRNRAP. Trimming pared 6 bases from V and 2 bases from J, leaving 11 bases between. The CDR3 extends over 14 amino acids. CDR3 protein: CASGEMGAGNTIYF. In DNA form, the CDR3 reads TGTGCTAGTGGCGAGATGGGCGCTGGAAACACCATATATTTT.

CDR3 sequence: CASSQESRGVGNSPLHF. The CDR3 DNA is TGCGCCAGCAGCCAAGAGAGTCGGGGTGTTGGGAATTCACCCCTCCACTTT. J is TRBJ1-6 and V is TRBV4-3; unclear D gene. There are 17 residues in the CDR3. Trimming cost V 0 bases and J 7 bases, with 16 bases left between them. Germline V CDR1 and CDR2: LGHNA, YSLEER.

This clone came up a few times. The chain employs TRBV6-5 and TRBJ2-3; a possible D gene is TRBD2 (5 bases). Trimming stripped 2 bases from V and 4 bases from J, with 16 bases between. CDR3 length: 16 amino acids. The germline V gene has CDR1 MNHEY and CDR2 SVGAGI. This CDR3 is CASSYEGITGADTQYF. The CDR3 DNA sequence: TGTGCCAGCAGTTACGAAGGTATCACCGGGGCAGATACGCAGTATTTT.

The rearrangement links TRBV5-6 to TRBJ2-7, with 8 positions matching TRBD1. J was trimmed by 6 bases and V by 3 bases; bases with no gene match: 5. The germline V gene has CDR1 SGHDT and CDR2 YYEEEE. The CDR3 totals 13 residues. CDR3 in amino acids: CASSWDRKSEQYV. In nucleotides, the CDR3 is TGTGCCAGCAGCTGGGACAGGAAGAGCGAGCAGTACGTC.

About this clone: One end of the junction does not line up with germline, which may come from a read error. The gene calls are TRBV30 and TRBJ1-1; D is unclear. Looked up from germline, CDR1 is GTSNPN and CDR2 is SVGIG (reference sequence). The CDR3 contains 13 residues. The CDR3 sequence is CTWRWEVNTEAFF. The CDR3 nucleotides are TGTACCTGGAGGTGGGAGGTGAACACTGAAGCTTTCTTT.

The CDR3 loop reads CASSVGVGQGNTEAFF. In DNA form, the CDR3 reads TGTGCCAGCAGCGTAGGAGTTGGTCAGGGTAACACTGAAGCTTTCTTT. V and J are TRBV9 and TRBJ1-1; tentative D call: TRBD1 (5 bases). The CDR3 covers 16 residues. V gave up 0 bases and J gave up 2 bases, with 14 bases separating them. Germline CDR1 is SGDLS and CDR2 is YYNGEE.

Details on this clone: The same CDR3 can be traced to other DNA sequences in this sample. The chain joins TRBV5-1 to TRBJ1-1; tentatively, D is TRBD1 (6 bases). Germline CDR1 and CDR2: SGHRS and YFSETQ. The CDR3 is 14 residues long. Trimming shortened V by 4 bases and J by 1 base, and 11 bases separated the two germline ends. DNA for the CDR3: TGCGCCAGCAGCCCCCAGGGGCAGAACACTGAAGCTTTCTTT. Translation: CASSPQGQNTEAFF.

Details on this clone: One junction end disagrees with the germline gene, perhaps due to a read error. CDR3 sequence reads: CASSPNSGGRPTLIF. In DNA, the CDR3 is TGTGCCAGCAGTCCTAATTCCGGGGGACGCCCTACGCTTATCTTT. The V call is TRBV6-5, the J call TRBJ1-1; tentative D call: TRBD1 (5 bases). Looked up from germline, CDR1 is MNHEY and CDR2 is SVGAGI. This CDR3 region has 15 residues.

The J gene is TRBJ1-1, the V gene TRBV9, with 7 bases identical to TRBD1. Trimming at V came to 3 bases and at J to 8 bases, leaving 10 bases not matched to a gene. CDR1 is SGDLS and CDR2 is YYNGEE in the germline V gene. The CDR3 sequence is 14 residues long. The CDR3: CASSEGAGKGEAFF. The CDR3, as DNA: TGTGCCAGCAGCGAGGGGGCGGGGAAAGGGGAAGCTTTCTTT.

This CDR3 reads CASSLLQGLSYGYTF. CDR3 DNA: TGCGCCAGCAGCTTGTTGCAGGGTTTGTCCTATGGCTACACCTTC. The chain employs TRBV5-1 and TRBJ1-2; perhaps TRBD1 as D (5 bases). V lost 1 base to trimming and J lost 4 bases, with 14 bases between them. CDR1 and CDR2 (germline): SGHRS, YFSETQ. CDR3 length: 15 residues.

The chain joins TRBV7-9 to TRBJ2-3; 13 bases align to TRBD2. This CDR3 is 16 amino acids long. V lost 5 bases to trimming and J lost 6 bases; unmatched junction nucleotides: 8. Germline lookup yields CDR1 SEHNR and CDR2 FQNEAQ (reference sequence). CDR3: CASSQLAGGPGDTQYF. CDR3 DNA: TGTGCCAGCAGCCAACTAGCGGGGGGGCCGGGGGATACGCAGTATTTT. Using reference TRBV7-9 and TRBJ2-3 for the parts outside the CDR3, the full variable domain is DTGVSQNPRHKITKRGQNVTFRCDPISEHNRLYWYRQTLGQGPEFLTYFQNEAQLEKSRLLSDRFSAERPKGSFSTLEIQRTEQGDSAMYLCASSQLAGGPGDTQYFGPGTRLTVL.

The genes are TRBV30 and TRBJ2-3; 7 nucleotides line up with TRBD1. Per the germline V gene, CDR1 is GTSNPN and CDR2 is SVGIG (reference sequence). V was clipped by 8 bases and J by 2 bases; unmatched bases: 10. The CDR3 extends over 14 amino acids. The CDR3 DNA is TGTGCCGGGCGGTCAGGGGGAAACACAGATACGCAGTATTTT. It yields the protein CAGRSGGNTDTQYF.

V gene TRBV6-5 combines with J gene TRBJ2-5; D call uncertain. Germline V gives CDR1 MNHEY, CDR2 SVGAGI. Trimming took 6 bases from V and 6 from J, leaving 14 bases between them. This CDR3 contains 13 residues. The CDR3 region is CASSISGLQTQYF. In DNA, the CDR3 is TGTGCCAGCAGCATCAGTGGTCTTCAGACCCAGTACTTC.